This T cell receptor (beta chain) was recovered during a study of human T cells and chemical hapten exposure. Study-wide background: TCR yields per sample varied, mainly owing to small pooled library volume differences. Regarding the study as a whole: High-frequency TCRs, those above 1 in 1000, stayed the same after DPC sensitization.

This clonotype occurred once. Its antigen is unknown. Germline CDR1 reads LGHNT; CDR2 reads FRNRAP. The CDR3 spans 15 residues. V lost 2 bases to trimming and J lost 2 bases, with 10 bases between them. TCRdb itself ran the 5' RACE reads through MiXCR, one entry per CDR3 protein. The table has about 80,000 distinct CDR3 sequences, around a sixth seen once; the top ten hold approximately 7%. The starting material, unfractionated whole blood, was used for total RNA extraction. The rearrangement uses TRBV12-5 and TRBJ2-1; either TRBD1 or TRBD2 may supply D (5 bases each). This TCR was recovered from a female donor in good health. As DNA, the CDR3 is TGTGCTAGTGGTTTGTCAGGGACCCCCTACAATGAGCAGTTCTTC. It is translated as CASGLSGTPYNEQFF.